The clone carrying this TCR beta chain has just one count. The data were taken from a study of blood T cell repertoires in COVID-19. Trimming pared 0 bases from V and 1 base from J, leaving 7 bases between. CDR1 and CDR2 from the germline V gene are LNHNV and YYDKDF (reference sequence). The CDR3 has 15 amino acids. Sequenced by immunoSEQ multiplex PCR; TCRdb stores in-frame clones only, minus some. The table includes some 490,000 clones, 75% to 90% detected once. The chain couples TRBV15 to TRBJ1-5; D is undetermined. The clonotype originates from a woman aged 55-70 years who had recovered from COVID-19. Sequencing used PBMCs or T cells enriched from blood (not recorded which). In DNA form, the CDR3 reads TGTGCCACCAGCAGAGACCCGGGAAGCAATCAGCCCCAGCATTTT. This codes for CATSRDPGSNQPQHF.